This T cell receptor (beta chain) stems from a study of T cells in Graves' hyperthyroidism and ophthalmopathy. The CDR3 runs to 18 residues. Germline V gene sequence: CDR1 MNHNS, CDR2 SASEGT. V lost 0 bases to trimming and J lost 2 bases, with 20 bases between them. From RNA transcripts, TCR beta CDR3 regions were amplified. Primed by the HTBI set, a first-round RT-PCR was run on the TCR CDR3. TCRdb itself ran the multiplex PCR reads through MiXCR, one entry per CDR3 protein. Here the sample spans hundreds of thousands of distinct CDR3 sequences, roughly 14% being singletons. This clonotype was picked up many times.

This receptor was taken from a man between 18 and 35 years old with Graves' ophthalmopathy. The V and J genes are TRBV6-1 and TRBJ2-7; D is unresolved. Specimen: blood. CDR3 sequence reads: CASSEAPTFGVLPYEQYF. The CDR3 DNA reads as TGTGCCAGCAGTGAAGCGCCAACCTTCGGCGTTTTACCCTACGAGCAGTACTTC.